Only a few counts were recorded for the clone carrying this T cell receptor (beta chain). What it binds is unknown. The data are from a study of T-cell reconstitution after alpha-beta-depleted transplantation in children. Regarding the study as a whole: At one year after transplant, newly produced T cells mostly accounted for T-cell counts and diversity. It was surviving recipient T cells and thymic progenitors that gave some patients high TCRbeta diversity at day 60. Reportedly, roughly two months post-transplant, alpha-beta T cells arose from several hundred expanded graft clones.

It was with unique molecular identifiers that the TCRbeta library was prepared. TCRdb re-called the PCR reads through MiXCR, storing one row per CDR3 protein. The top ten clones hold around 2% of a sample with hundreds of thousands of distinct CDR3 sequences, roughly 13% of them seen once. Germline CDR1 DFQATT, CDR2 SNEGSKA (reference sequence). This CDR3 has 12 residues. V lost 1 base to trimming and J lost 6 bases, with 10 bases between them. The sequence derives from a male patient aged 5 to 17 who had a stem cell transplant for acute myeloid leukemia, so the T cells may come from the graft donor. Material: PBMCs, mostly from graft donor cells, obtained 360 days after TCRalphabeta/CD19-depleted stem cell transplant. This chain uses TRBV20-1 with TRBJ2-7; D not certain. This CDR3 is CSARGVWSEQYF. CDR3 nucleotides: TGCAGTGCTAGAGGGGTATGGTCCGAGCAGTACTTC.